This paragraph covers one T cell receptor beta chain sequence. The target antigen is unknown. These data are taken from a study of cytotoxic CD8 clonotypes in ibrutinib-treated CLL. Study summary: Response samples followed a median around 11 months of treatment, range 6 to 36. Mean productive templates were approximately 230,000; mean productive rearrangements were roughly 90,000.

CDR3 length: 14 residues. Germline loops: CDR1 GTSNPN, CDR2 SVGIG (reference sequence). V lost 2 bases and J 7 bases, leaving 17 bases between the germline ends. The table came from immunoSEQ multiplex PCR; TCRdb's copy has only in-frame clones and leaves some out. The table records some 170,000 clones, approximately 90% of them present only once. Study-wide points: Public clonotypes, an uncommon group, contracted or remained stable on treatment. Clonality climbed at ibrutinib response, then dropped toward baseline at progression.

The rearrangement links TRBV30 to TRBJ1-2; TRBD1 is a possible D gene (6 bases). This sample comprised PBMCs, obtained at disease progression, from a patient treated with ibrutinib. The sequence was collected from a human donor with chronic lymphocytic leukemia. The CDR3 DNA reads as TGTGCCTGGAGTCCGGCGGGGGGCGCGTTTGGCTACACCTTC. This encodes CAWSPAGGAFGYTF. The whole variable domain, filled in from reference TRBV30 and TRBJ1-2, reads SQTIHQWPATLVQPVGSPLSLECTVEGTSNPNLYWYRQAAGRGLQLLFYSVGIGQISSEVPQNLSASRPQDRQFILSSKKLLLSDSGFYLCAWSPAGGAFGYTFGSGTRLTVV.